This T cell receptor (beta chain) was retrieved from a study of blood T cell repertoires in COVID-19. Study-level background: From the United States, Italy and Spain came samples of acute and convalescent COVID-19. PBMCs, B-cell-depleted T cells, or T cells were the source of the cDNA or gDNA that made up the material.

TCRdb keeps only in-frame clones here, not all; method: immunoSEQ multiplex PCR. This table holds 150,000 or so clones, roughly four fifths found once. The V gene's germline CDR1 is SGDLS and CDR2 YYNGEE. The CDR3 has 13 amino acids. V was cut by 6 bases and J by 3 bases, with 12 bases left in between. Source material: peripheral blood. The receptor comes from a woman older than 75 with acute or convalescent COVID-19. This chain links TRBV9 with TRBJ1-2, with D tentatively TRBD1 (6 bases). The CDR3 protein is CASNPTGDYGYTF. In DNA form, the CDR3 reads TGTGCCAGCAACCCGACAGGCGACTATGGCTACACCTTC.